This T cell receptor (beta chain) was documented in a study of CD8 T cells in Susac syndrome. With random hexamers, reverse transcription was performed on roughly 0.5 to 1 ug of RNA. By means of immunoSEQ multiplex PCR, TCR beta CDR3 spanning 54 Vbeta and 13 Jbeta underwent amplification. MiXCR was run by TCRdb on the immunoSEQ multiplex PCR reads, yielding one entry per CDR3 protein. The sample records hundreds of thousands of distinct CDR3 sequences, roughly 92% being singletons. From blood CD8+ and CD4+ T cells, the TCR beta chain was sequenced. The multiple sclerosis control group consisted of treatment-naive patients whose relapsing-remitting disease, which was either stable or active, fulfilled revised McDonald criteria. The CDR3 sequence is 16 residues long. CDR1 is SGHDN and CDR2 is FVKESK in the germline V gene. Trimming cost V 4 bases and J 0 bases, with 15 bases left between them.

J is TRBJ1-1 and V is TRBV14; D unresolved. Source material: CD8+ T cells from PBMCs. This receptor was taken from a human donor with multiple sclerosis. The CDR3 here is CASSRGKGGMNTEAFF. For the CDR3, the DNA is TGTGCCAGCAGCCGGGGTAAGGGAGGGATGAACACTGAAGCTTTCTTT.